The rows below give T cell receptor beta chains drawn from one sample of a study of blood T cell repertoires in COVID-19. The repertoire was sequenced with immunoSEQ multiplex PCR; TCRdb's copy has only in-frame clones and lacks some. The sample gives 12,000 or so clones, around four fifths of which show up once; under 5% is in the top ten. Sample: peripheral blood. These receptors were obtained from a woman between 55 and 75 years old with acute or convalescent COVID-19. Both conserved end residues are part of each CDR3. A D gene is named only where the DNA matches it firmly. Size is omitted from some rows. Given values are once, few, many or a class for expanded clones.

>NA|TRBD1|TRBJ2-3|TRBV30
TGTGCCTGGGAACAGGGGGCTATCACAGATACGCAGTATTTT
CAWEQGAITDTQYF
>NA|TRBD1|TRBJ2-5|TRBV30
TGTGCCTGGACCCGGACAGGGGTACGAGAGACCCAGTACTTC
CAWTRTGVRETQYF
>NA|TRBD1|TRBJ1-5|TRBV10-3
TGTGCCATCAGTGATGTACAGGGGACCTTTCAGCCCCAGCATTTT
CAISDVQGTFQPQHF
>few|NA|TRBJ2-1|TRBV11-2
TGTGCCAGCAGCTCGCAGGGGCAGTACTGGGGGTACAATGAGCAGTTCTTC
CASSSQGQYWGYNEQFF
>NA|NA|TRBJ2-5|TRBV7-2
TGTGCCAGCAGCTTGGGGCCAGCGCTCCTCCAAGAGACCCAGTACTTC
CASSLGPALLQETQYF
>few|NA|TRBJ2-1|TRBV3-1/TRBV3-2
TGTGCCAGCAGCCAAGTCTCAGGGTTTTACAATGAGCAGTTCTTC
CASSQVSGFYNEQFF
>NA|NA|TRBJ2-7|TRBV3-1/TRBV3-2
TGTGCCAGCAGCCCGAGATACAGTAGCTCCTACGAGCAGTACTTC
CASSPRYSSSYEQYF
>NA|NA|TRBJ1-1|TRBV28
TGTGCCAGCCTATACCCGAACACTGAAGCTTTCTTT
CASLYPNTEAFF
>NA|NA|TRBJ2-1|TRBV11-2
TGTGCCAGCAGCCGCCAGGCCCCCAATGAGCAGTTCTTC
CASSRQAPNEQFF
>NA|NA|TRBJ1-4|TRBV15
TGTGCCACCAGCAGAGCCCCACCTCGGACAGCAACTAATGAAAAACTGTTTTTT
CATSRAPPRTATNEKLFF
>NA|TRBD1|TRBJ2-1|TRBV5-5
TGTGCCAGCAGCGGATCAGGTGGGACAGGGATCTACAATGAGCAGTTCTTC
CASSGSGGTGIYNEQFF
>NA|NA|TRBJ1-6|TRBV4-1
TGCGCCAGCAGCCGCGGGGGGAGGATTTCACCCCTCCACTTT
CASSRGGRISPLHF
>NA|TRBD1|TRBJ2-2|TRBV30
TGTGCCTGGAGTGAGCCGGCAGGGGGAAACACCGGGGAGCTGTTTTTT
CAWSEPAGGNTGELFF
>NA|TRBD2|TRBJ2-1|TRBV7-8
TGTGCCAGCAGCAAAGCGGGGGCTTACAATGAGCAGTTCTTC
CASSKAGAYNEQFF
>NA|NA|TRBJ2-6|TRBV11-2
TGTGCCAGCAGCTTCTACGGGACATCCGGCTCTGGGGCCAACGTCCTGACTTTC
CASSFYGTSGSGANVLTF
>NA|TRBD1|TRBJ1-5|TRBV2
TGTGCCAGCAGCGGGACAGGGCGCAATCAGCCCCAGCATTTT
CASSGTGRNQPQHF
>NA|TRBD1|TRBJ1-2|TRBV28
TGTGCCAGCAGTTTAGGGGGACAGGGGGCGTCCAAACTAAGCTACACCTTC
CASSLGGQGASKLSYTF
>few|NA|TRBJ2-1|TRBV10-3
TGTGCCATCAGTGGGCCATCATACAATGAGCAGTTCTTC
CAISGPSYNEQFF
>NA|TRBD1|TRBJ1-2|TRBV7-3
TGTGCCAGCAGCCCCATGACAGGGTCTACGGATGGCTACACCTTC
CASSPMTGSTDGYTF
>NA|TRBD1|TRBJ2-2|TRBV5-8
TGTGCCAGCAGCCCGCTGGGGACAGCGAACACCGGGGAGCTGTTTTTT
CASSPLGTANTGELFF
>NA|NA|TRBJ1-5|TRBV10-2
TGCGCCAGCAGTGAGTCCGCGAGGATTCAGCCCCAGCATTTT
CASSESARIQPQHF
>NA|TRBD1|TRBJ2-5|TRBV7-7
TGTGCCAGCAGCCCTGGACAGGGAGGAGAGACCCAGTACTTC
CASSPGQGGETQYF
>NA|NA|TRBJ2-3|TRBV29-1
TGCAGCGTGGTACCCCAGGGGATCACAGATACGCAGTATTTT
CSVVPQGITDTQYF
>few|TRBD1|TRBJ1-1|TRBV7-9
TGTGCCAGCAGCCCAGTGACAGGGGGCCACACTGAAGCTTTCTTT
CASSPVTGGHTEAFF
>NA|NA|TRBJ2-7|TRBV20-1
TGCAGTGCTGCAGCGTACGAGCAGTACTTC
CSAAAYEQYF
>NA|NA|TRBJ1-3|TRBV11-3
TGTGCCAGCAGCTTAGGCTGGCGAAACACCATATATTTT
CASSLGWRNTIYF
>few|NA|TRBJ1-2|TRBV2
TGTGCCAGCAGAGGGGAGGTGGGGGGCTACACCTTC
CASRGEVGGYTF
>NA|TRBD2|TRBJ2-5|TRBV5-6
TGTGCCAGCAGCCCGGGGGGGTACCAAGAGACCCAGTACTTC
CASSPGGYQETQYF
>NA|NA|TRBJ2-5|TRBV2
TGTGCCAGCAACAGGGAAGAGACCCAGTACTTC
CASNREETQYF
>NA|NA|TRBJ2-1|TRBV7-9
TGTGCCAGCAGCTTAGGAAGGGGCTCCTACAATGAGCAGTTCTTC
CASSLGRGSYNEQFF
>few|NA|TRBJ2-1|TRBV20-1
TGCAGTGCTAGAGTTCGGGGTGAGCAGTTCTTC
CSARVRGEQFF
>NA|NA|TRBJ2-3|TRBV5-1
TGCGCCAGCAGCTTGTGGTTCGGAGATACGCAGTATTTT
CASSLWFGDTQYF
>NA|TRBD1|TRBJ2-7|TRBV4-1
TGCGCCAGCAGCCACCGTCTTGGCGACCCGAGGACAGGGGCCTACGAGCAGTACTTC
CASSHRLGDPRTGAYEQYF
>medium-sized|NA|TRBJ2-2|TRBV5-1
TGCGCCAGCACCGCCCGTAGCGCGAACACCGGGGAGCTGTTTTTT
CASTARSANTGELFF
>once|NA|TRBJ2-4|TRBV18
TGTGCCAGCTCACCACTAAGCCCAGGCAGGGGTAAGGAAAACATTCAGTACTTC
CASSPLSPGRGKENIQYF
>NA|NA|TRBJ1-3|TRBV3-1/TRBV3-2
TGTGCCAGCAGCCACGGGTCCCCTGGAAACACCATATATTTT
CASSHGSPGNTIYF
>NA|TRBD1|TRBJ2-7|TRBV7-9
TGTGCCAGCAGCCCTGACAGGGGGAAACCCTACGAGCAGTACTTC
CASSPDRGKPYEQYF
>NA|NA|TRBJ1-2|TRBV10-3
TGTGCCACGACACAGGACTATGGCTACACCTTC
CATTQDYGYTF
>NA|NA|TRBJ1-1|TRBV30
TGTGCCTGGAGTTCCACAACAGGGTTGAACACTGAAGCTTTCTTT
CAWSSTTGLNTEAFF
>NA|TRBD1|TRBJ1-2|TRBV24-1
TGTGCCACCAGTGATTTGGGACAGGCCTATGGCTACACCTTC
CATSDLGQAYGYTF
>NA|NA|TRBJ1-2|TRBV6-2/TRBV6-3
TGTGCCAGCAGTTATGGACGGACTTCTCGGTGCACCTTC
CASSYGRTSRCTF
>NA|TRBD1|TRBJ2-1|TRBV11-2
TGTGCCAGCAGCCAGAACAGGGGGAGAGTATGGTACAATGAGCAGTTCTTC
CASSQNRGRVWYNEQFF
>NA|TRBD1|TRBJ2-5|TRBV9
TGTGCCAGCAGCCCGGGACAGTTCCAAGAGACCCAGTACTTC
CASSPGQFQETQYF
>NA|TRBD2|TRBJ2-3|TRBV4-1
TGCGCCAGCAGCCTAAAACTAGCGGGGGGGATCAGCACAGATACGCAGTATTTT
CASSLKLAGGISTDTQYF
>NA|NA|TRBJ1-1|TRBV18
TGTGCCAGCTCACCCCAAGAGAGAACTGAAGCTTTCTTT
CASSPQERTEAFF
>NA|NA|TRBJ1-1|TRBV5-1
TGCGCCAGCAGCCCACTCCTGGGGGGAATGAACACTGAAGCTTTCTTT
CASSPLLGGMNTEAFF
>NA|TRBD1|TRBJ1-2|TRBV27
TGTGCCAGCAGTTTACAGGGGGCATCGGCGCCAGGCTACACCTTC
CASSLQGASAPGYTF
>NA|TRBD1|TRBJ1-3|TRBV18
TGTGCCAGCTCACCACCGATCTGGGACAGTTCCTCTGGAAACACCATATATTTT
CASSPPIWDSSSGNTIYF
>NA|TRBD1|TRBJ2-3|TRBV9
TGTGCCAGCAGCGCTACAGGGGTTAGCACAGATACGCAGTATTTT
CASSATGVSTDTQYF
>NA|NA|TRBJ2-7|TRBV2
TGTGCCAGCACGATCACAGGGAGCTACGAGCAGTACTTC
CASTITGSYEQYF
>NA|TRBD1|TRBJ1-1|TRBV6-2/TRBV6-3
TGTGCCAGTAGTTTGACAGGGGATATCGCTTTCTTT
CASSLTGDIAFF
>few|TRBD2|TRBJ2-2|TRBV4-2
TGTGCCAGCAGCCAAGGGACTAGCGGGGGGGCGTACACCGGGGAGCTGTTTTTT
CASSQGTSGGAYTGELFF
>NA|NA|TRBJ2-1|TRBV5-1
TGCGCCAGCAGCCGAGGGGAGGAGGGGAATGAGCAGTTCTTC
CASSRGEEGNEQFF
>NA|NA|TRBJ1-1|TRBV5-8
TGTGCCAGCAGACCACCGGAGGGGCCCATCTCTGAAGCTTTCTTT
CASRPPEGPISEAFF
>NA|TRBD1|TRBJ1-1|TRBV5-1
TGCGCCAGCAGCCTGGGACAGCCAGTCACTGAAGCTTTCTTT
CASSLGQPVTEAFF
>NA|TRBD2|TRBJ2-7|TRBV20-1
TGCAGTGCTAATGAGGGCGGGGGCTCCTACGAGCAGTACTTC
CSANEGGGSYEQYF
>NA|NA|TRBJ1-1|TRBV6-5
TGTGCCAGCAGTCCCACAGGGTCCCCGAACACTGAAGCTTTCTTT
CASSPTGSPNTEAFF
>once|TRBD2|TRBJ2-2|TRBV28
TGTGCCAGCAGCCCGGCGGGGCTAGCGGGGACGAGTGGGGAGCTGTTTTTT
CASSPAGLAGTSGELFF
>NA|NA|TRBJ1-1|TRBV5-6
TGTGCCAGCAGCTTGGTTTCCAGGGGTCACACTGAAGCTTTCTTT
CASSLVSRGHTEAFF
>NA|NA|TRBJ2-1|TRBV5-1
TGCGCCAGCAGCCCGGGACAATACAATGAGCAGTTCTTC
CASSPGQYNEQFF